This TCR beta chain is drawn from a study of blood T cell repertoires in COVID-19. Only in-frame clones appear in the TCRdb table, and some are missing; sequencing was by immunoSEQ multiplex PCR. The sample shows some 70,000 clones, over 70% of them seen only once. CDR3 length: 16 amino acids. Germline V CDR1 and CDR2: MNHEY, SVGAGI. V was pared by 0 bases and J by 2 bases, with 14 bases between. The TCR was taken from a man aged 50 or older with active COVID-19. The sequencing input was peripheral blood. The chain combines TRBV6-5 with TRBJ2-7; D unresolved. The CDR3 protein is CASSYSRGESTYEQYF. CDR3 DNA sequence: TGTGCCAGCAGTTACTCGCGAGGCGAGAGTACCTACGAGCAGTACTTC.